The sequence of this T cell receptor (beta chain) was determined in a study of T cells after yellow fever vaccination. This CDR3 has 15 residues. Trimming stripped 3 bases from V and 2 bases from J, with 11 bases between. Germline CDR1 and CDR2: MGHRA and YSYEKL. Regarding the study as a whole: The CD4 compartment and the CD8 compartment contained a small share of clonotypes in common.

UMIs and a universal primer site were added when TCR cDNA was made by 5'RACE template switching. MiXCR, applied by TCRdb to the 5' RACE reads, yields one record per CDR3 protein. Found here are under 95,000 distinct CDR3 sequences, around 7.7% of them singletons; the top ten hold more than 25%. About this clonotype: Antigen specificity is unknown.

The gene calls are TRBV4-1 and TRBJ1-5; TRBD1 might be the D (6 bases). This specimen consisted of CD8+ T cells sorted from PBMCs, obtained less than 11 days after the first yellow fever vaccination. The source is a man between 18 and 35 years old who received the YFV17D yellow fever vaccine. CDR3 residues: CASSQRQERNQPQHF. CDR3 coding DNA: TGCGCCAGCAGCCAGAGACAGGAGCGCAATCAGCCCCAGCATTTT.